The T cell receptor (beta chain) described here comes from a study of early T cells in non-severe SARS-CoV-2 infection. As for the study in general: Chains were unpaired, as sequencing was done on bulk RNA from unsorted whole blood. Whole-study results and caveats: There was a bias toward anti-spike CD8 responses in VDJdb matching, which missed private and CD4 specificities.

This clonotype was picked up a small number of times. The antigen is unknown. Molecules of cDNA were individually given unique molecular identifiers that were attached to them. TCRdb recomputed calls from the 5' RACE reads with MiXCR, one row per CDR3 protein. The data show 70,000 to 95,000 distinct CDR3 sequences, about 15% seen once. The CDR3 totals 16 residues. Trimming removed 6 bases at V and 6 bases at J, with 24 bases between. The V gene's germline CDR1 is SQVTM and CDR2 ANQGSEA. The specimen was whole blood. The V gene is TRBV29-1, the J gene TRBJ2-1; tentatively, D is TRBD2 (7 bases). This clonotype was sampled from an adult who was a healthcare worker with PCR-confirmed SARS-CoV-2 infection or an uninfected control (not recorded which). Here the CDR3 DNA reads TGCAGCGTCCAGACTAGGGGGAGGGGGGAACGCAATGAGCAGTTCTTC. Translation gives CSVQTRGRGERNEQFF.